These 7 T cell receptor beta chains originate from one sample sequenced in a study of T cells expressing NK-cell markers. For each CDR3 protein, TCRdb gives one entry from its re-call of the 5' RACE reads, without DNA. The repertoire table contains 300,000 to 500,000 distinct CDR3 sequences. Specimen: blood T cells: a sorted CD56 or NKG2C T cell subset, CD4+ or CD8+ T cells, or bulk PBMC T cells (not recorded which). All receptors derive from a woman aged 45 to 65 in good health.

CDR3 sequence reads: CASSFGGLADLNQPQHF. The V gene is TRBV5-1, the J gene TRBJ1-5; the TCRdb D gene call, TRBD1, has no DNA to confirm it. Germline V gives CDR1 SGHRS, CDR2 YFSETQ. The CDR3 spans 17 residues.

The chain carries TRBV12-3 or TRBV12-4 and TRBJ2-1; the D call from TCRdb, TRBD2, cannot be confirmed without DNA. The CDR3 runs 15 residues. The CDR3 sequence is CASRGLAGGGNEQFF.

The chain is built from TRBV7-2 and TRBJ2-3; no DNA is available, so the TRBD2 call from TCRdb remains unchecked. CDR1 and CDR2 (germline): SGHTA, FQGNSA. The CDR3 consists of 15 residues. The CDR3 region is CASSSRLAATDTQYF. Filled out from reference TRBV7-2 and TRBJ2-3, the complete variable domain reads GAGVSQSPSNKVTEKGKDVELRCDPISGHTALYWYRQSLGQGLEFLIYFQGNSAPDKSGLPSDRFSAERTGGSVSTLTIQRTQQEDSAVYLCASSSRLAATDTQYFGPGTRLTVL.

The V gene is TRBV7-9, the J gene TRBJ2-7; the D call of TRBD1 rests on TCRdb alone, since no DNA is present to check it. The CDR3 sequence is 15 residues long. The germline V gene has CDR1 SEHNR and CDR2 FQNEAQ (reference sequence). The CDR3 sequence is CASSLPDQGLHEQYF.

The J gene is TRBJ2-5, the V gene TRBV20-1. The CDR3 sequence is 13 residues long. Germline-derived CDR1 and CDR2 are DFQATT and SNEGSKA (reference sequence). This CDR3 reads CSARSIGAETQYF.

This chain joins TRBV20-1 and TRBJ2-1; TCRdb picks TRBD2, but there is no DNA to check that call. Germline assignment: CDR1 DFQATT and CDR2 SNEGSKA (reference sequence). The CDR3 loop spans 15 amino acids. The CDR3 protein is CSARVWTSDYNEQFF.

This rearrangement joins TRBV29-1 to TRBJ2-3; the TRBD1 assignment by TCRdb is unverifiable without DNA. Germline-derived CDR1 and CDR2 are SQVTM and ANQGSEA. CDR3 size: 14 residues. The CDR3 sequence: CSVEGGTSTDTQYF.